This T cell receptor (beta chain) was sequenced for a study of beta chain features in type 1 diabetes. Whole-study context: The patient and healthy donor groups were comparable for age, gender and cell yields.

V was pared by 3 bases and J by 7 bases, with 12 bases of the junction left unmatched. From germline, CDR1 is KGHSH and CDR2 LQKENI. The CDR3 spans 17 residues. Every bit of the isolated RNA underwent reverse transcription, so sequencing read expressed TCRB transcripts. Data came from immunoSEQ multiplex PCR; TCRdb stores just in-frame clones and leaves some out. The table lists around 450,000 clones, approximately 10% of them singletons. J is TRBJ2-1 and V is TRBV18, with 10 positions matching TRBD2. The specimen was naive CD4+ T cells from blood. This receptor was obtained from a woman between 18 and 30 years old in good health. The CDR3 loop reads CASSPPTSGAGGNEQFF. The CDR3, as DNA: TGTGCCAGCTCACCTCCCACTAGCGGGGCAGGGGGAAATGAGCAGTTCTTC.